These 16 T cell receptor beta chains came from one sample sequenced in a study of blood T cell repertoires in COVID-19. Only in-frame clones appear in the TCRdb table, and some are missing; sequencing was by immunoSEQ multiplex PCR. The sample holds approximately 200,000 clones, around four fifths seen once. The sequenced sample was peripheral blood. Every receptor here comes from a woman aged 55-70 years who had recovered from COVID-19.

The V gene is TRBV19, the J gene TRBJ2-2; D unresolved. V lost 1 base, J lost 6 bases, and 6 bases lay in between. The CDR3 contains 13 residues. Germline CDR1 and CDR2: LNHDA and SQIVND (reference sequence). The CDR3 coding sequence is TGTGCCAGTAGTATAGGGCGGTCCGGGGAGCTGTTTTTT. Translating gives CASSIGRSGELFF.

The chain links TRBV9 to TRBJ1-2; TRBD1 aligns across 8 bases. Germline loops: CDR1 SGDLS, CDR2 YYNGEE. After removal of 7 bases from V and 5 bases from J, the junction contained 7 bases not matched to a gene. The CDR3 has 13 amino acids. The CDR3 reads CASGTGIYYGYTF. CDR3 DNA sequence: TGTGCCAGCGGGACAGGAATTTATTATGGCTACACCTTC.

The chain has TRBV5-1 and TRBJ1-6; the match to TRBD1 covers 9 bases. Looked up from germline, CDR1 is SGHRS and CDR2 is YFSETQ. The CDR3 has 16 amino acids. J lost 5 bases, V lost 4 bases, and 7 bases had no gene match. The CDR3 is CASSVPGQGHNSPLHF. CDR3 bases: TGCGCCAGCAGCGTCCCGGGACAGGGACATAATTCACCCCTCCACTTT.

V and J are TRBV6-5 and TRBJ1-5, with a tentative D call TRBD1 (5 bases). Germline CDR1 reads MNHEY; CDR2 reads SVGAGI. The CDR3 has 13 residues. V lost 6 bases and J 9 bases, leaving 15 bases between the germline ends. CDR3 DNA: TGTGCCAGCAGAAATAAGCGGGACCGGCCCCAGCATTTT. The encoded protein is CASRNKRDRPQHF.

The rearrangement links TRBV5-1 to TRBJ2-1, with TRBD2 identical over 8 bases. The CDR3 has 17 amino acids. Germline V gene lookup returns CDR1 SGHRS and CDR2 YFSETQ. V dropped 0 bases and J dropped 6; count of bases not matched to a gene: 11. The CDR3 region has the DNA TGCGCCAGCAGCTTGGCCGGTCGGCGGGGGGAGTTCAATGAGCAGTTCTTC. Protein product: CASSLAGRRGEFNEQFF. The full variable domain, completed using reference TRBV5-1 and TRBJ2-1, is KAGVTQTPRYLIKTRGQQVTLSCSPISGHRSVSWYQQTPGQGLQFLFEYFSETQRNKGNFPGRFSGRQFSNSRSEMNVSTLELGDSALYLCASSLAGRRGEFNEQFFGPGTRLTVL.

This chain links TRBV6-5 with TRBJ1-2, with 8 bases matching TRBD1. V trimming: 7 bases; J trimming: 4 bases; junction bases outside the gene matches: 11. This CDR3 has 15 residues. Germline V gene sequence: CDR1 MNHEY, CDR2 SVGAGI. The CDR3 loop is CASTPTGALTYGYTF. CDR3 sequence (DNA): TGTGCCAGCACCCCGACAGGGGCCCTTACCTATGGCTACACCTTC.

This chain uses TRBV11-2 with TRBJ2-7; the D gene is possibly TRBD1 (5 bases). From germline, CDR1 is SGHAT and CDR2 FQNNGV. Trimming took off 5 bases at V and 0 bases at J, with 14 bases between the two ends. The CDR3 has 15 amino acids. DNA of the CDR3: TGTGCCAGCAGCCCCAGTTCTAGGGGCTCCTACGAGCAGTACTTC. This translates into CASSPSSRGSYEQYF.

The V call is TRBV5-1, the J call TRBJ2-3; D gene unclear. The V gene lost 0 bases and the J gene lost 0 bases, with 8 bases spanning the gap. CDR1 and CDR2 from the germline V gene are SGHRS and YFSETQ. This CDR3 region has 15 residues. The CDR3 here is CASSLATSSTDTQYF. The CDR3 nucleotides read TGCGCCAGCAGCTTGGCCACATCTAGCACAGATACGCAGTATTTT.

The chain carries TRBV6-2 or TRBV6-3 and TRBJ1-2, with D uncertain. V lost 6 bases, J lost 2 bases, and 13 bases lay in between. Germline assignment: CDR1 MNHEY and CDR2 SVGEGT. This CDR3 contains 14 residues. For the CDR3, the DNA is TGTGCCAGCAGCCCGATTGGGAGGAACTATGGCTACACCTTC. Its translation: CASSPIGRNYGYTF.

The chain has TRBV3-1 (or the pseudogene TRBV3-2) and TRBJ1-1; tentative D call: TRBD1 (5 bases). This CDR3 spans 16 amino acids. Germline assignment: CDR1 LGHDT and CDR2 YNNKEL (reference sequence). The V and J ends lost 3 bases and 5 bases respectively, with 19 bases between them. The CDR3 here is CASSQYSRVRDTEAFF. CDR3 DNA: TGTGCCAGCAGCCAGTATTCCAGGGTTAGAGATACTGAAGCTTTCTTT.

This clone was recorded only once. The J gene is TRBJ2-7, the V gene TRBV15; the match to TRBD1 covers 11 bases. V lost 4 bases to trimming and J lost 3 bases; unmatched junction nucleotides: 5. The germline V gene has CDR1 LNHNV and CDR2 YYDKDF (reference sequence). This CDR3 is 15 amino acids long. As DNA, the CDR3 is TGTGCCACCAGCACAAGGGACAGGGGGAGCTACGAGCAGTACTTC. This encodes CATSTRDRGSYEQYF.

This chain uses TRBV2 with TRBJ1-2; D is perhaps TRBD1 (5 bases). The V gene's germline CDR1 is SNHLY and CDR2 FYNNEI. Trimming pared 4 bases from V and 4 bases from J, leaving 16 bases between. The length of the CDR3 is 15 residues. The CDR3 coding sequence is TGTGCCAGCAGTGGAAGTGGAGGGGTCGTCTATGGCTACACCTTC. Encoded protein: CASSGSGGVVYGYTF.

This clone was seen once. The J gene is TRBJ1-6, the V gene TRBV7-8; D might be TRBD1 (5 bases). V lost 6 bases to trimming and J lost 7 bases, with 13 bases between them. Germline V lookup: CDR1 SGHVS, CDR2 FQNEAQ. The CDR3 totals 14 residues. CDR3 in amino acids: CASSFDSPNSPLHF. The CDR3 nucleotides are TGTGCCAGCAGTTTCGACAGTCCCAATTCACCCCTCCACTTT.

The gene calls are TRBV30 and TRBJ1-1, with D maybe TRBD1 (6 bases). The CDR3 is made up of 12 amino acids. CDR1 is GTSNPN and CDR2 is SVGIG in the germline V gene (reference sequence). Trimming cost V 5 bases and J 3 bases, with 10 bases left between them. Here the CDR3 reads CAWEQGHTEAFF. The DNA of the CDR3 is TGTGCCTGGGAACAGGGTCACACTGAAGCTTTCTTT.

This chain connects TRBV30 to TRBJ2-4, with 7 bases aligning to TRBD2. V gave up 2 bases and J gave up 0 bases; unmatched junction bases: 4. This CDR3 contains 15 residues. From germline, CDR1 is GTSNPN and CDR2 SVGIG (reference sequence). The CDR3 loop reads CAWSWPSGAKNIQYF. The CDR3 DNA reads as TGTGCCTGGAGTTGGCCTAGCGGAGCCAAAAACATTCAGTACTTC.

This rearrangement joins TRBV7-8 to TRBJ2-1; the match to TRBD1 covers 9 bases. CDR3 length: 17 residues. Germline CDR1 reads SGHVS; CDR2 reads FQNEAQ. J was trimmed by 5 bases and V by 0 bases; bases with no gene match: 8. The CDR3 loop is CASSLAQQQGAHNEQFF. DNA of the CDR3: TGTGCCAGCAGCTTAGCGCAGCAACAGGGGGCACACAATGAGCAGTTCTTC.